The 31 T cell receptor beta chains given below trace back to one sample, sequenced in a study of radiotherapy plus CTLA-4 blockade in lung cancer. Sequenced by immunoSEQ multiplex PCR; TCRdb stores in-frame clones only, minus some. This sample has roughly 90,000 clones, with about three quarters found just once. The sample consisted of peripheral blood, taken from a patient treated with radiotherapy plus ipilimumab. These receptors all come from a human donor with non-small cell lung cancer that progressed on radiotherapy plus ipilimumab.

V usage is TRBV30 and J usage is TRBJ2-5, with D maybe TRBD1 (6 bases). Germline V lookup: CDR1 GTSNPN, CDR2 SVGIG (reference sequence). V shed 0 bases and J shed 2 bases, with 10 bases lying between them. The CDR3 has 14 residues. DNA of the CDR3: TGTGCCTGGAGTGTAGGGGGTCAACAAGAGACCCAGTACTTC. Its translation is CAWSVGGQQETQYF.

CDR3 DNA sequence: TGTGCCAGCTCACCAGGGGTGTCAGGGGGCGGAGAAAAACTGTTTTTT. Translating gives CASSPGVSGGGEKLFF. The chain joins TRBV18 to TRBJ1-4, with 8 bases identical to TRBD1. The CDR3 is 16 amino acids. Losses at the gene ends were 2 bases for V and 8 bases for J; bases not matched to a gene: 10. Germline lookup yields CDR1 KGHSH and CDR2 LQKENI.

The chain joins TRBV5-4 to TRBJ2-5; 9 bases align to TRBD1. Losses at the gene ends were 0 bases for V and 1 base for J; bases not matched to a gene: 4. Germline loops: CDR1 SGHNT, CDR2 YYREEE (reference sequence). The CDR3 covers 16 residues. The CDR3 region is CASSLGQGGPQETQYF. The DNA for the CDR3 is TGTGCCAGCAGCTTGGGACAGGGGGGACCCCAAGAGACCCAGTACTTC.

This clone was seen a few times. The genes are TRBV9 and TRBJ1-1; D call uncertain. V gave up 4 bases and J gave up 4 bases, with 17 bases separating them. The CDR3 runs to 15 residues. The germline V gene has CDR1 SGDLS and CDR2 YYNGEE. The CDR3 sequence: CASSQDPDPSTEAFF. The DNA of the CDR3 is TGTGCCAGCAGCCAGGACCCCGATCCTAGCACTGAAGCTTTCTTT. The complete variable domain, with remaining parts taken from reference TRBV9 and TRBJ1-1, reads DSGVTQTPKHLITATGQRVTLRCSPRSGDLSVYWYQQSLDQGLQFLIQYYNGEERAKGNILERFSAQQFPDLHSELNLSSLELGDSALYFCASSQDPDPSTEAFFGQGTRLTVV.

The genes are TRBV2 and TRBJ2-7, with TRBD1 as a possible D gene (6 bases). Germline lookup yields CDR1 SNHLY and CDR2 FYNNEI. V was cut by 6 bases and J by 5 bases, with 11 bases left in between. This CDR3 is built from 12 residues. The CDR3 loop reads CASRGTQHEQYF. Written as DNA, the CDR3 is TGTGCCAGCAGGGGGACACAGCACGAGCAGTACTTC.

The chain uses TRBV2 and TRBJ2-3, with 7 positions matching TRBD2. The germline V gene has CDR1 SNHLY and CDR2 FYNNEI. After removal of 6 bases from V and 3 bases from J, the junction contained 9 bases not matched to a gene. The CDR3 spans 15 residues. The CDR3 DNA reads as TGTGCCAGCAGCTGGGAGGGACTGTCAACAGATACGCAGTATTTT. Translation: CASSWEGLSTDTQYF.

V and J are TRBV4-1 and TRBJ1-1; 9 positions agree with TRBD1. From germline, CDR1 is MGHRA and CDR2 YSYEKL. The CDR3 extends over 14 amino acids. Losses at the gene ends were 5 bases for V and 5 bases for J; bases not matched to a gene: 6. The CDR3 DNA reads TGCGCCAGCAGCTCGGGACAGGGTTGGACTGAAGCTTTCTTT. It is translated as CASSSGQGWTEAFF.

This clone was seen more than once but under ten times. The rearrangement links TRBV9 to TRBJ2-7; the D is unclear. From germline, CDR1 is SGDLS and CDR2 YYNGEE. V lost 3 bases and J lost 0, with 13 bases in between. The CDR3 has 15 amino acids. Written as DNA, the CDR3 is TGTGCCAGCAGCGCAACGGACGGTCCCTCCTACGAGCAGTACTTC. Protein product: CASSATDGPSYEQYF.

J is TRBJ1-5 and V is TRBV21-1. TRBV21-1 is an annotated pseudogene. The CDR3 runs 13 residues. The CDR3 protein is CASSKARDQPQHF. The CDR3 bases are TGTGCCAGCAGCAAGGCCCGAGATCAGCCCCAGCATTTT.

The chain carries TRBV6-5 and TRBJ1-2; D might be TRBD1 (5 bases). The CDR3 is made up of 13 amino acids. With 5 bases removed from V and 3 bases from J, the gap between germline ends came to 10 bases. CDR1 and CDR2 from the germline V gene are MNHEY and SVGAGI. The CDR3 loop reads CASSPGYYYGYTF. The DNA for the CDR3 is TGTGCCAGCAGTCCAGGGTACTACTATGGCTACACCTTC.

This clone was observed once. V is TRBV5-6 and J is TRBJ1-1; D perhaps matches TRBD1 (5 bases). This CDR3 region has 15 residues. The ends were cut back, 1 base at V and 4 bases at J, with 14 bases in the middle. Germline CDR1 SGHDT, CDR2 YYEEEE. The CDR3 region has the DNA TGTGCCAGCAGCTTGATACAATGGCAGGGCACTGAAGCTTTCTTT. This gives the protein CASSLIQWQGTEAFF.

V usage is TRBV11-3 and J usage is TRBJ2-1; perhaps TRBD2 as D (6 bases). CDR3 length: 13 residues. Germline CDR1 reads SGHNT; CDR2 reads YENEEA. The V and J ends lost 1 base and 6 bases respectively, with 7 bases between them. Written as DNA, the CDR3 is TGTGCCAGCAGCTTAGGCGGGACCAATGAGCAGTTCTTC. As protein: CASSLGGTNEQFF.

J is TRBJ2-7 and V is TRBV6-5, with a possible D match to TRBD2 (6 bases). The CDR3 is made up of 12 amino acids. Trimming left V 6 bases short and J 6 bases short, with 12 bases between. Germline CDR1 is MNHEY and CDR2 is SVGAGI. CDR3 protein: CASSSGDFEQYF. CDR3 bases: TGTGCCAGCAGCTCTGGGGACTTCGAGCAGTACTTC.

This chain connects TRBV27 to TRBJ2-5; D possibly uses TRBD1 or TRBD2 (5 bases each). This CDR3 contains 15 residues. Between the trimmed V and J ends, which lost 5 bases and 4 bases, there was a span of 17 bases. Germline V gene sequence: CDR1 MNHEY, CDR2 SMNVEV (reference sequence). This CDR3 reads CASSPRDPRRETQYF. The CDR3, as DNA: TGTGCCAGCAGTCCCCGGGACCCTAGACGAGAGACCCAGTACTTC.

The rearrangement uses TRBV27 and TRBJ1-3; 7 bases align to TRBD1. The CDR3 totals 19 residues. Germline CDR1 reads MNHEY; CDR2 reads SMNVEV (reference sequence). J was trimmed by 0 bases and V by 5 bases; bases with no gene match: 16. The CDR3 reads CASSALLSPGQSSGNTIYF. For the CDR3, the DNA is TGTGCCAGCAGTGCGCTCCTTTCCCCGGGACAGAGCTCTGGAAACACCATATATTTT.

This clone has only a few counts. This sequence joins TRBV27 and TRBJ2-4; tentatively, D is TRBD1 or TRBD2 (5 bases each). Trimming cost V 5 bases and J 3 bases, with 17 bases left between them. This CDR3 region has 16 residues. Germline CDR1 MNHEY, CDR2 SMNVEV (reference sequence). DNA of the CDR3: TGTGCCAGCAGTCCCTCTTGGGGGATAAGCAAAAACATTCAGTACTTC. Protein product: CASSPSWGISKNIQYF.

This clone was recorded only once. V and J are TRBV29-1 and TRBJ1-2, with 8 bases lining up with TRBD1. V was clipped by 3 bases and J by 4 bases; unmatched bases: 4. Looked up from germline, CDR1 is SQVTM and CDR2 is ANQGSEA. The CDR3 consists of 13 residues. The chain's CDR3 is CSVDRGPSYGYTF. As DNA, the CDR3 is TGCAGCGTTGACAGGGGGCCTAGCTATGGCTACACCTTC.

The chain joins TRBV30 to TRBJ1-1; no reliable D call. Trimming shortened V by 0 bases and J by 1 base, and 6 bases separated the two germline ends. CDR3 length: 13 residues. Germline loops: CDR1 GTSNPN, CDR2 SVGIG (reference sequence). The CDR3 DNA is TGTGCCTGGAGTGTTGGAGCGAACACTGAAGCTTTCTTT. Translation: CAWSVGANTEAFF.

This sequence joins TRBV5-1 and TRBJ1-1; D call uncertain. The CDR3 consists of 18 residues. Trimming cost V 4 bases and J 0 bases, with 22 bases left between them. Looked up from germline, CDR1 is SGHRS and CDR2 is YFSETQ. Written as DNA, the CDR3 is TGCGCCAGCAGCCCTAAAGGGCAGACCACCCCCATGAACACTGAAGCTTTCTTT. It yields the protein CASSPKGQTTPMNTEAFF.

The chain couples TRBV10-1 to TRBJ2-1; D gene uncertain. This CDR3 is built from 13 residues. V shed 2 bases and J shed 9 bases, with 11 bases lying between them. Looked up from germline, CDR1 is WNHNN and CDR2 is SYGVQD (reference sequence). The CDR3 DNA is TGCGCCAGCAGTGAGCAACAGTCCGGTGAGCAGTTCTTC. Amino acid sequence: CASSEQQSGEQFF.

The rearrangement links TRBV7-2 to TRBJ2-3; the match to TRBD2 covers 10 bases. The CDR3 has 17 amino acids. J was trimmed by 4 bases and V by 2 bases; bases with no gene match: 9. Germline V lookup: CDR1 SGHTA, CDR2 FQGNSA. CDR3 coding DNA: TGTGCCAGCAGCTTACGGCCCCAGCGGGGGGGAGCAGATACGCAGTATTTT. It translates to CASSLRPQRGGADTQYF. Full variable domain (rest looked up from reference TRBV7-2 and TRBJ2-3): GAGVSQSPSNKVTEKGKDVELRCDPISGHTALYWYRQSLGQGLEFLIYFQGNSAPDKSGLPSDRFSAERTGGSVSTLTIQRTQQEDSAVYLCASSLRPQRGGADTQYFGPGTRLTVL.

The chain uses TRBV5-1 and TRBJ1-1; D perhaps matches TRBD1 (6 bases). V was clipped by 4 bases and J by 4 bases, with 17 bases between them. The CDR3 is made up of 15 amino acids. CDR1 is SGHRS and CDR2 is YFSETQ in the germline V gene. CDR3 region: CASSRDGQILTEAFF. The CDR3 DNA is TGCGCCAGCAGCCGTGACGGACAGATCCTCACTGAAGCTTTCTTT.

The V and J genes are TRBV10-3 and TRBJ2-3; 9 bases match TRBD2. This CDR3 contains 16 residues. V was clipped by 7 bases and J by 0 bases; unmatched bases: 8. CDR1 and CDR2 (germline): ENHRY, SYGVKD. The CDR3 reads CAITDPTSGSTDTQYF. CDR3 coding DNA: TGTGCCATCACTGACCCGACTAGCGGTAGCACAGATACGCAGTATTTT.

V and J are TRBV9 and TRBJ1-1; 7 bases align to TRBD1. Germline V gives CDR1 SGDLS, CDR2 YYNGEE. V lost 4 bases, J lost 4 bases, and 7 bases stayed unmatched. The length of the CDR3 is 14 residues. The CDR3 protein is CASSPLSGGTEAFF. The CDR3 DNA reads TGTGCCAGCAGCCCCCTATCAGGGGGCACTGAAGCTTTCTTT. Drawing the rest from reference TRBV9 and TRBJ1-1, the complete variable domain is DSGVTQTPKHLITATGQRVTLRCSPRSGDLSVYWYQQSLDQGLQFLIQYYNGEERAKGNILERFSAQQFPDLHSELNLSSLELGDSALYFCASSPLSGGTEAFFGQGTRLTVV.

The rearrangement links TRBV5-1 to TRBJ2-7, with D maybe TRBD2 (6 bases). This CDR3 is 13 amino acids long. The V end was cut by 1 base, the J end by 6 bases, with 11 bases between. Germline V gives CDR1 SGHRS, CDR2 YFSETQ. The DNA of the CDR3 is TGCGCCAGCAGCTTGTGGGGGGAGGCCGAGCAGTACTTC. It is translated as CASSLWGEAEQYF.

This clone was observed a few times. V is TRBV7-2 and J is TRBJ2-7; no definite D call. Germline CDR1 reads SGHTA; CDR2 reads FQGNSA. V lost 5 bases to trimming and J lost 3 bases, with 11 bases between them. The CDR3 contains 13 residues. The DNA for the CDR3 is TGTGCCAGCAGCCCGGACGGATTCTACGAGCAGTACTTC. Translation gives CASSPDGFYEQYF.

The rearrangement joins TRBV19 to TRBJ1-2; 10 bases agree with TRBD1. CDR1 is LNHDA and CDR2 is SQIVND in the germline V gene (reference sequence). The V segment lost 11 bases and the J segment 5 bases; nucleotides outside the gene matches: 5. The CDR3 consists of 12 residues. CDR3 DNA: TGTGCCGGTCTGGACAGGGGGTATGGCTACACCTTC. Its translation: CAGLDRGYGYTF.

This chain uses TRBV30 with TRBJ1-4; TRBD1 agrees at 9 bases. The V gene's germline CDR1 is GTSNPN and CDR2 SVGIG (reference sequence). The V segment lost 3 bases and the J segment 8 bases; nucleotides outside the gene matches: 7. This CDR3 is 14 amino acids long. The CDR3 sequence: CAWRRTGVGEKLFF. CDR3 DNA sequence: TGTGCCTGGAGGAGGACAGGGGTCGGGGAAAAACTGTTTTTT.

There are a few counts of this clone. The rearrangement links TRBV7-9 to TRBJ2-1; 9 bases fit TRBD2. Unmatched junction bases numbered 15, after V lost 1 base and J lost 8 bases. The CDR3 spans 18 residues. CDR1 is SEHNR, CDR2 FQNEAQ, per germline (reference sequence). CDR3 sequence: CASSLVGRGREGLDEQFF. The CDR3 DNA reads as TGTGCCAGCAGCTTAGTAGGGAGAGGGCGGGAGGGCCTCGATGAGCAGTTCTTC.

The chain combines TRBV30 with TRBJ2-1, with 7 bases fitting TRBD2. CDR1 and CDR2 from the germline V gene are GTSNPN and SVGIG (reference sequence). V was clipped by 0 bases and J by 2 bases; unmatched bases: 4. The CDR3 has 15 amino acids. The CDR3 loop is CAWSVRRGTYNEQFF. In DNA, the CDR3 is TGTGCCTGGAGTGTACGGCGGGGGACCTACAATGAGCAGTTCTTC.

The chain recombines TRBV9 with TRBJ1-4; D possibly corresponds to TRBD1 (5 bases). Germline values: CDR1 SGDLS, CDR2 YYNGEE. The CDR3 has 15 amino acids. Trimming took 0 bases from V and 7 from J, leaving 13 bases between them. The CDR3 DNA follows: TGTGCCAGCAGCGTAGATCAGGGCGATCGTGAAAAACTGTTTTTT. Translating gives CASSVDQGDREKLFF.